This T cell receptor (beta chain) was sequenced for a study of cytomegalovirus exposure and HLA in healthy donors. The PCR used 60 Vbeta and 13 Jbeta primers. TCRdb keeps only in-frame clones here, not all; method: immunoSEQ multiplex PCR. The sample includes 180,000 or so clones, less than 90% of them seen just once. Notes on this clone: Its antigen remains unknown.

Study-wide points: Cytomegalovirus status was reportedly diagnosed by the classifier with high sensitivity and specificity. It was 150 to 200 TCR beta chains that were listed as cytomegalovirus-associated.

Healthy individuals who donated bone marrow served as the donors. CDR3 length equals 11 residues. Trimming removed 10 bases from V and 10 bases from J, with 16 bases in between. Germline CDR1 reads MDHEN; CDR2 reads SYDVKM. The clonotype originates from a girl between 5 and 17 years old in good health and CMV-seropositive. Sample: PBMCs. V gene TRBV28 combines with J gene TRBJ1-1, with D possibly being TRBD1 (6 bases). The CDR3 region is CATQRGSRAFF. In DNA form, the CDR3 reads TGTGCCACCCAAAGGGGGAGTAGAGCTTTCTTT.